This T cell receptor (beta chain) was profiled in a study of blood T cell repertoires in COVID-19. Study in general: Sources were T cells, B-cell-depleted T cells, or PBMCs; the material itself was cDNA or gDNA.

Per the original data handling: Amplification from reference gene primers served as the basis for estimated nucleated cell counts. Profiling relied on immunoSEQ multiplex PCR, and the TCRdb table lists in-frame clones only, not all of them. That table supplies the V and J calls and clone size; D and trimming were determined from the DNA. The data show fewer than 200,000 clones, around nine tenths seen once. The receptor's source is a woman aged 70 to 79 with COVID-19, enrolled during active disease. Sequencing input: peripheral blood.

CDR3 sequence reads: CASSLLERSSYEQYF. CDR3 nucleotide sequence: TGTGCCAGCAGCTTACTGGAGCGGTCCTCCTACGAGCAGTACTTC. The chain combines TRBV7-9 with TRBJ2-7, with a possible D match to TRBD2 (5 bases). This CDR3 spans 15 amino acids. Germline-derived CDR1 and CDR2 are SEHNR and FQNEAQ (reference sequence). Trimming left V 2 bases short and J 0 bases short, with 11 bases between.